The 28 T cell receptor beta chains in this list originate from one sample, sequenced in a study of shared clonotypes between healthy human individuals. Assay: immunoSEQ multiplex PCR; the TCRdb copy retains only in-frame clones and omits some. The table lists fewer than 2.5 million clones, 80% to 95% of them singletons. The sequenced sample consisted of naive CD4+ T cells from PBMCs. Regarding subset: CD45RA+ positively selected. The receptors stem from a man younger than 35 in good health. Some clones in this sample may be carry-over from other donors' samples.

The chain couples TRBV2 to TRBJ1-4, with a weak D call TRBD1 (5 bases). Germline CDR1 is SNHLY and CDR2 is FYNNEI. CDR3 length: 14 residues. Trimming pared 4 bases from V and 8 bases from J, leaving 14 bases between. CDR3 loop: CASSVGQGGEKLFF. The CDR3 DNA reads TGTGCCAGCAGTGTGGGGCAGGGAGGGGAAAAACTGTTTTTT. The whole variable domain, remainder taken from reference TRBV2 and TRBJ1-4, is EPEVTQTPSHQVTQMGQEVILRCVPISNHLYFYWYRQILGQKVEFLVSFYNNEISEKSEIFDDQFSVERPDGSNFTLKIRSTKLEDSAMYFCASSVGQGGEKLFFGSGTQLSVL.

This clone was detected once. This chain uses TRBV7-2 with TRBJ2-3; no reliable D call. V lost 5 bases, J lost 0 bases, and 15 bases lay in between. The V gene's germline CDR1 is SGHTA and CDR2 FQGNSA. The CDR3 has 16 amino acids. The CDR3 nucleotides are TGTGCCAGCAGCCGCGCAGAGAAGTCTAGCACAGATACGCAGTATTTT. Protein sequence: CASSRAEKSSTDTQYF.

The rearrangement joins TRBV5-4 to TRBJ2-5, with 7 nucleotides matching TRBD2. Germline V gene sequence: CDR1 SGHNT, CDR2 YYREEE (reference sequence). J gave up 1 base and V 0 bases, and 6 bases lay outside the gene matches. This CDR3 spans 16 amino acids. This chain's CDR3 is CASSLGGLGAQETQYF. DNA for the CDR3: TGTGCCAGCAGCTTGGGCGGACTAGGGGCCCAAGAGACCCAGTACTTC.

This clone was seen only once. The chain links TRBV28 to TRBJ2-1, with D possibly being TRBD1 (6 bases). Between the trimmed V and J ends, which lost 1 base and 3 bases, there was a span of 13 bases. Germline V gene data show CDR1 as MDHEN and CDR2 as SYDVKM. CDR3 length: 16 residues. The CDR3 DNA reads as TGTGCCAGCAGTTTATATCCAGGGGTGGACTACAATGAGCAGTTCTTC. This codes for CASSLYPGVDYNEQFF.

V usage is TRBV9 and J usage is TRBJ2-7, with 11 bases that match TRBD2. This CDR3 is 17 amino acids long. Germline V lookup: CDR1 SGDLS, CDR2 YYNGEE. V lost 3 bases and J lost 3; bases outside the gene matches: 11. This CDR3 reads CASSARGVTSGIYEQYF. The CDR3 DNA sequence: TGTGCCAGCAGCGCCCGAGGGGTGACTAGCGGGATCTACGAGCAGTACTTC.

V gene TRBV4-2 combines with J gene TRBJ2-3; D remains ambiguous. V shed 0 bases and J shed 3 bases, with 7 bases lying between them. The length of the CDR3 is 14 residues. CDR1 is LGHNA, CDR2 YNFKEQ, per germline. The CDR3 loop is CASSQDLRTDTQYF. In DNA form, the CDR3 reads TGTGCCAGCAGCCAAGATCTCAGGACAGATACGCAGTATTTT.

The chain recombines TRBV11-2 with TRBJ2-5; D is unresolved. Germline V gives CDR1 SGHAT, CDR2 FQNNGV. The V gene lost 8 bases and the J gene lost 0 bases, with 4 bases spanning the gap. The CDR3 length is 11 residues. DNA of the CDR3: TGTGCCAGCGGGTACCAAGAGACCCAGTACTTC. Encoded protein: CASGYQETQYF.

This clone was found once. J is TRBJ2-5 and V is TRBV6-6, with a weak D call TRBD1 (6 bases). V lost 2 bases, J lost 1 base, and 8 bases lay in between. Per germline, CDR1 MNHNY and CDR2 SVGAGI (reference sequence). The length of the CDR3 is 14 residues. The CDR3 bases are TGTGCCAGCAGTTACCTGGACAGCCAAGAGACCCAGTACTTC. Its translation: CASSYLDSQETQYF.

A word on this clone: Other DNA sequences in the sample encode the same CDR3. The chain carries TRBV5-1 and TRBJ2-3; D perhaps matches TRBD2 (6 bases). The CDR3 has 14 amino acids. Germline V gene lookup returns CDR1 SGHRS and CDR2 YFSETQ. V dropped 3 bases and J dropped 2 bases, with 10 bases sitting between them. The DNA of the CDR3 is TGCGCCAGCAGCTCGGGGGAGGTCACAGATACGCAGTATTTT. This codes for CASSSGEVTDTQYF.

The chain joins TRBV7-2 to TRBJ2-3; TRBD2 might be the D (6 bases). Germline V gives CDR1 SGHTA, CDR2 FQGNSA. V was shortened by 5 bases and J by 7 bases, with 16 bases between the two germline ends. The CDR3 runs to 14 residues. CDR3 sequence (DNA): TGTGCCAGCAGCCTTCCCCGGGACTCCTATACGCAGTATTTT. It specifies CASSLPRDSYTQYF.

The chain recombines TRBV9 with TRBJ1-3; D gene ambiguous. Germline CDR1 is SGDLS and CDR2 is YYNGEE. This CDR3 spans 15 amino acids. The V and J ends lost 3 bases and 7 bases respectively, with 17 bases between them. CDR3 amino acids: CASSGLGTLGNTIYF. CDR3 bases: TGTGCCAGCAGCGGTCTAGGAACCCTTGGGAACACCATATATTTT. Based on the CDR3 plus reference TRBV9 and TRBJ1-3, the full variable domain is DSGVTQTPKHLITATGQRVTLRCSPRSGDLSVYWYQQSLDQGLQFLIQYYNGEERAKGNILERFSAQQFPDLHSELNLSSLELGDSALYFCASSGLGTLGNTIYFGEGSWLTVV.

This clone was picked up one time. This sample also contains other DNA sequences that code for the same CDR3. The gene calls are TRBV7-9 and TRBJ1-2, with D possibly being TRBD1 (6 bases). Germline V lookup: CDR1 SEHNR, CDR2 FQNEAQ (reference sequence). V gave up 5 bases and J gave up 8 bases, with 15 bases separating them. The CDR3 sequence is 13 residues long. The CDR3 DNA is TGTGCCAGCAGCCTTGGGGGGCTCCGGGGCTACACCTTC. This encodes CASSLGGLRGYTF. Variable domain in full (rest from reference TRBV7-9 and TRBJ1-2): DTGVSQNPRHKITKRGQNVTFRCDPISEHNRLYWYRQTLGQGPEFLTYFQNEAQLEKSRLLSDRFSAERPKGSFSTLEIQRTEQGDSAMYLCASSLGGLRGYTFGSGTRLTVV.

This chain uses TRBV9 with TRBJ1-1; D possibly corresponds to TRBD1 (5 bases). The CDR3 has 18 amino acids. Germline loops: CDR1 SGDLS, CDR2 YYNGEE. The V end lost 3 bases, the J end lost 4 bases, and 25 bases lay between the germline ends. The CDR3 reads CASSGKPVVAGRGTEAFF. The CDR3 coding sequence is TGTGCCAGCAGCGGGAAGCCGGTGGTGGCAGGAAGGGGCACTGAAGCTTTCTTT. Using reference TRBV9 and TRBJ1-1 for the parts outside the CDR3, the full variable domain is DSGVTQTPKHLITATGQRVTLRCSPRSGDLSVYWYQQSLDQGLQFLIQYYNGEERAKGNILERFSAQQFPDLHSELNLSSLELGDSALYFCASSGKPVVAGRGTEAFFGQGTRLTVV.

The chain uses TRBV25-1 and TRBJ2-1, with 7 bases aligning to TRBD2. Looked up from germline, CDR1 is MGHDK and CDR2 is SYGVNS. The CDR3 is made up of 14 amino acids. V trimming: 4 bases; J trimming: 10 bases; junction bases outside the gene matches: 10. The CDR3: CASSASSSGDEQFF. The CDR3 DNA reads as TGTGCCAGCAGTGCTTCCTCTAGCGGCGACGAGCAGTTCTTC.

The chain is built from TRBV28 and TRBJ1-4; TRBD1 might be the D (5 bases). Deletions cut 5 bases from V and 5 bases from J, with 12 bases between. Germline CDR1 MDHEN, CDR2 SYDVKM. CDR3 length equals 14 residues. Written as DNA, the CDR3 is TGTGCCAGCAGTCCACGGACAAGAAATGAAAAACTGTTTTTT. Protein product: CASSPRTRNEKLFF.

On this clone itself: Distinct nucleotide sequences in the sample also encode this CDR3. The V call is TRBV5-6, the J call TRBJ1-5; D gene uncertain. V was trimmed by 0 bases and J by 1 base, leaving 8 bases between them. The CDR3 consists of 15 residues. Germline V CDR1 and CDR2: SGHDT, YYEEEE. Written as DNA, the CDR3 is TGTGCCAGCAGCTTGGCCGGTGGGAGCAATCAGCCCCAGCATTTT. It is translated as CASSLAGGSNQPQHF.

This clone showed up just once. V usage is TRBV18 and J usage is TRBJ2-6; D could derive from TRBD1 or TRBD2 (5 bases each). Per germline, CDR1 KGHSH and CDR2 LQKENI. Trimming took off 3 bases at V and 0 bases at J, with 15 bases between the two ends. This CDR3 is 18 amino acids long. This CDR3 reads CASSPRGSGASGANVLTF. In DNA form, the CDR3 reads TGTGCCAGCTCACCCCGGGGCAGCGGCGCCTCTGGGGCCAACGTCCTGACTTTC.

This chain joins TRBV4-1 and TRBJ1-1; 7 nucleotides line up with TRBD1. The CDR3 extends over 18 amino acids. The junction had 14 bases not matched to a gene; V was cut back by 1 base and J by 3 bases. CDR1 is MGHRA, CDR2 YSYEKL, per germline. CDR3 amino acids: CASSQVSRQGEGDTEAFF. The DNA of the CDR3 is TGCGCCAGCAGCCAAGTATCCCGGCAGGGGGAAGGCGACACTGAAGCTTTCTTT.

The rearrangement links TRBV20-1 to TRBJ1-2; D is unresolved. Trimming pared 3 bases from V and 12 bases from J, leaving 11 bases between. The CDR3 extends over 10 amino acids. The germline CDR1 and CDR2 sequences are DFQATT and SNEGSKA (reference sequence). CDR3 sequence (DNA): TGCAGTGCTAGCCCCGCGGGGAACACCTTC. Amino acid sequence: CSASPAGNTF.

The rearrangement joins TRBV7-6 to TRBJ2-1; 7 bases map to TRBD2. Germline CDR1 is SGHVS and CDR2 is FNYEAQ. V lost 1 base and J lost 8; bases outside the gene matches: 2. CDR3 length: 13 residues. DNA for the CDR3: TGTGCCAGCAGCTTAGGACTAGCCCATGAGCAGTTCTTC. Translated, it gives CASSLGLAHEQFF. The full variable domain, in which reference TRBV7-6 and TRBJ2-1 provide the parts outside the CDR3, is GAGVSQSPRYKVTKRGQDVALRCDPISGHVSLYWYRQALGQGPEFLTYFNYEAQQDKSGLPNDRFSAERPEGSISTLTIQRTEQRDSAMYRCASSLGLAHEQFFGPGTRLTVL.

The V call is TRBV27, the J call TRBJ2-7; perhaps D is TRBD1 or TRBD2 (7 bases each). Trimming pared 3 bases from V and 0 bases from J, leaving 15 bases between. The CDR3 loop spans 16 amino acids. Germline CDR1 MNHEY, CDR2 SMNVEV (reference sequence). The CDR3 DNA follows: TGTGCCAGCAGTTTCCAGGGGGGGTCATACTCCTACGAGCAGTACTTC. The encoded protein is CASSFQGGSYSYEQYF.

The V and J genes are TRBV6-5 and TRBJ1-1; tentative D call: TRBD1 (5 bases). V lost 2 bases and J 1 base, leaving 14 bases between the germline ends. The CDR3 spans 16 residues. Germline CDR1 and CDR2: MNHEY and SVGAGI. CDR3 region: CASSYRAGRANTEAFF. Here the CDR3 DNA reads TGTGCCAGCAGTTACCGTGCAGGGAGGGCGAACACTGAAGCTTTCTTT.

V gene TRBV11-3 combines with J gene TRBJ2-7; unclear D gene. The V and J ends lost 0 bases and 5 bases respectively, with 5 bases between them. Looked up from germline, CDR1 is SGHNT and CDR2 is YENEEA. The CDR3 is 12 amino acids. The CDR3 reads CASSLDTDEQYF. CDR3 DNA sequence: TGTGCCAGCAGCTTAGATACGGACGAGCAGTACTTC.

The CDR3 sequence is CASSAGRDTEAFF. CDR3 DNA sequence: TGTGCCAGCAGCGCAGGACGGGACACTGAAGCTTTCTTT. The rearrangement uses TRBV5-8 and TRBJ1-1; D not certain. The ends were cut back, 4 bases at V and 3 bases at J, with 10 bases in the middle. The CDR3 is 13 amino acids. Germline-derived CDR1 and CDR2 are SGHTS and YDEGEE.

The chain links TRBV10-3 to TRBJ2-7; TRBD2 agrees at 14 bases. Germline CDR1 ENHRY, CDR2 SYGVKD. The CDR3 totals 17 residues. The V segment lost 5 bases and the J segment 5 bases; nucleotides outside the gene matches: 11. CDR3 sequence: CAISRLAGGPGKNEQYF. As DNA, the CDR3 is TGTGCCATCAGTCGACTAGCGGGAGGGCCAGGAAAAAACGAGCAGTACTTC.

This chain links TRBV4-1 with TRBJ2-2; weak D call: TRBD1 (6 bases). CDR1 is MGHRA and CDR2 is YSYEKL in the germline V gene. The V gene lost 0 bases and the J gene lost 2 bases, with 25 bases spanning the gap. The CDR3 is 21 residues long. CDR3 nucleotides: TGCGCCAGCAGCCAAGACTTGGAGGAGAACAGGGCCAACCTAAACACCGGGGAGCTGTTTTTT. As protein: CASSQDLEENRANLNTGELFF.

This chain links TRBV28 with TRBJ1-2; TRBD1 aligns across 8 bases. Losses at the gene ends were 11 bases for V and 8 bases for J; bases not matched to a gene: 13. CDR3 length: 13 amino acids. Germline CDR1 is MDHEN and CDR2 is SYDVKM. The CDR3 DNA reads TGTGCCGGCCTAGACAGGGGCGCAGGAGGCTACACCTTC. It is translated as CAGLDRGAGGYTF.

The genes are TRBV5-5 and TRBJ2-3, with no clear D. The ends were cut back, 5 bases at V and 6 bases at J, with 10 bases in the middle. This CDR3 spans 12 amino acids. Germline-derived CDR1 and CDR2 are SGHKS and YYEKEE (reference sequence). Here the CDR3 reads CASSRISDTQYF. DNA for the CDR3: TGTGCCAGCAGTCGTATTTCCGATACGCAGTATTTT.